This T cell receptor beta chain was recorded in a study of T cells in Graves' hyperthyroidism and ophthalmopathy. This CDR3 contains 13 residues. CDR1 MNHNS and CDR2 SASEGT come from the germline V gene. V lost 5 bases and J 7 bases, leaving 13 bases between the germline ends. Under 3 months was the duration of disease in ophthalmopathy patients, who also had a Clinical Activity Score of at least 3 and a NOSPECS grade of at least 4. The CDR3 regions of TCR beta were amplified from RNA transcripts. First-round RT-PCR of the TCR CDR3 relied on the HTBI primer set. Each CDR3 protein gets one entry after TCRdb re-called the multiplex PCR reads with MiXCR. The table includes some 650,000 distinct CDR3 sequences, 16% detected once. This clonotype was picked up many times.

The sample taken for sequencing was blood. V usage is TRBV6-1 and J usage is TRBJ2-3; D gene unclear. The sequence came from a woman between 35 and 50 years old with Graves' ophthalmopathy. As DNA, the CDR3 is TGTGCCAGCAGTTACCCTCAAGAATATACGCAGTATTTT. Its translation is CASSYPQEYTQYF.